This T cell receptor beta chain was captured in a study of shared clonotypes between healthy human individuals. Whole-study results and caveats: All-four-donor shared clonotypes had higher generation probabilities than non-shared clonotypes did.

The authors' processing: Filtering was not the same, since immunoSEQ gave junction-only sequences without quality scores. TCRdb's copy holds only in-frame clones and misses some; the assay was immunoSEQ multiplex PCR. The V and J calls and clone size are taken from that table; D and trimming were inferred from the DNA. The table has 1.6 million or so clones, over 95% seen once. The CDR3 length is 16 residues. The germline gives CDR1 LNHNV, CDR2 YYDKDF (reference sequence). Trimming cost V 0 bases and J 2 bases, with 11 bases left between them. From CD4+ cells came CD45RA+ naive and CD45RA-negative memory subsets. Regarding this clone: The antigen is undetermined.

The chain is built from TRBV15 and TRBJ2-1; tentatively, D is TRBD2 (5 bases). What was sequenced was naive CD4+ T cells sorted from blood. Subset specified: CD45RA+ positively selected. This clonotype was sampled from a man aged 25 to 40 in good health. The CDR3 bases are TGTGCCACCAGCAGAGAACTAGAACTGACCTACAATGAGCAGTTCTTC. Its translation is CATSRELELTYNEQFF.